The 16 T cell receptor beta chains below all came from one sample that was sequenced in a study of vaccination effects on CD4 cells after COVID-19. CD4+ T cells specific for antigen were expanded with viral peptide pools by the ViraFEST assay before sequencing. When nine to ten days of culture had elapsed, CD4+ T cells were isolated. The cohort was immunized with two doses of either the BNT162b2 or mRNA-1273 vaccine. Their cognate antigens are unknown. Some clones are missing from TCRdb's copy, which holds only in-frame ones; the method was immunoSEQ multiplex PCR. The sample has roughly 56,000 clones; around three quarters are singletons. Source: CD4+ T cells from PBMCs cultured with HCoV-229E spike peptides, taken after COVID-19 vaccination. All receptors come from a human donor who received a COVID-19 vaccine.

The CDR3 is CASRQSDGNSPLHF. CDR3 sequence (DNA): TGTGCCAGCAGGCAGTCAGATGGTAATTCACCCCTCCACTTT. This chain connects TRBV6-5 to TRBJ1-6; D remains ambiguous. V was trimmed by 6 bases and J by 6 bases, leaving 12 bases between them. This CDR3 region has 14 residues. In germline, CDR1 is MNHEY, CDR2 SVGAGI.

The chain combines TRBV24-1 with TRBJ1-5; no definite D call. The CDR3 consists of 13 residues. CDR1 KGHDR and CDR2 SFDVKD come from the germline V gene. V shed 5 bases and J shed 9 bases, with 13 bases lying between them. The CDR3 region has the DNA TGTGCCACCAGTGGGCAGAGCTATGCGCCCCAGCATTTT. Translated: CATSGQSYAPQHF.

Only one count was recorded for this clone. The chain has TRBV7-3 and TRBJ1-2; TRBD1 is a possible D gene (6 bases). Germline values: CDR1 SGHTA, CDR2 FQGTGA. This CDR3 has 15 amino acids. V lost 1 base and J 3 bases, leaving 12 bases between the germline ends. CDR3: CASSLMPGADYGYTF. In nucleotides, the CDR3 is TGTGCCAGCAGCTTAATGCCAGGGGCGGACTATGGCTACACCTTC.

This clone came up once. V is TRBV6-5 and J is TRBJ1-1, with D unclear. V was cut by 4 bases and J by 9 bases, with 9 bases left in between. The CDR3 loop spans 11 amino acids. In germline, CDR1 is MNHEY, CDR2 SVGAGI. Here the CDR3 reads CASSSTYQAFF. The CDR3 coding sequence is TGTGCCAGCAGTTCCACCTACCAAGCTTTCTTT.

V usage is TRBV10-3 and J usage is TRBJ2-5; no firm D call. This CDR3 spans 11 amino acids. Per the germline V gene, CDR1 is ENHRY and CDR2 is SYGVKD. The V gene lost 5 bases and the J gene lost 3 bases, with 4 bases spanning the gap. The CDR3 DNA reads TGTGCCATCAGTCAAGAAGAGACCCAGTACTTC. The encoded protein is CAISQEETQYF.

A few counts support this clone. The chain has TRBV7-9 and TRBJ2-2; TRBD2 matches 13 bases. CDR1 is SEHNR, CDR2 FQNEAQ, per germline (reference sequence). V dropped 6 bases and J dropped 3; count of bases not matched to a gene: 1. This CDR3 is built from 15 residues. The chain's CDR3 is CASRGLAGHTGELFF. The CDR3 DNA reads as TGTGCCAGCAGGGGACTAGCGGGGCACACCGGGGAGCTGTTTTTT.

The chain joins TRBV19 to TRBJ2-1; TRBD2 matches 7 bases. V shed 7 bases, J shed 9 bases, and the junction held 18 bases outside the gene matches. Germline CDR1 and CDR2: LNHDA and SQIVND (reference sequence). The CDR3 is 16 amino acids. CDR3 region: CASNPRAGPAIREQFF. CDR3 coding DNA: TGTGCCAGTAACCCACGAGCGGGGCCTGCCATACGTGAGCAGTTCTTC.

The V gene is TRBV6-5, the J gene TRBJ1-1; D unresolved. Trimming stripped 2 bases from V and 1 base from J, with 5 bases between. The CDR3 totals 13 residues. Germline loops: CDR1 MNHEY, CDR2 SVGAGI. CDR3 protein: CASSYGPNTEAFF. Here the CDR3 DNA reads TGTGCCAGCAGTTACGGCCCGAACACTGAAGCTTTCTTT.

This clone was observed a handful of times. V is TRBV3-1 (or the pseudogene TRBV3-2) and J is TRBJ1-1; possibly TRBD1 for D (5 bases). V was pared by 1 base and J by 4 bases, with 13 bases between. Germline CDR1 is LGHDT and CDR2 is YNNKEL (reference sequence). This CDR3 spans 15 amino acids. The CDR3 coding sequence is TGTGCCAGCAGCCAAGGCCAGGGAGGAGGCACTGAAGCTTTCTTT. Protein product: CASSQGQGGGTEAFF.

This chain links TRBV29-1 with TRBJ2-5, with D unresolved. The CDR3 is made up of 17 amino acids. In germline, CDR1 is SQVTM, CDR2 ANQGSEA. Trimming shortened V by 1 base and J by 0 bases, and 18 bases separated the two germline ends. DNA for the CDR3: TGCAGCGTTGAAGCAGGAACCGTTTTTATGTACCAAGAGACCCAGTACTTC. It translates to CSVEAGTVFMYQETQYF.

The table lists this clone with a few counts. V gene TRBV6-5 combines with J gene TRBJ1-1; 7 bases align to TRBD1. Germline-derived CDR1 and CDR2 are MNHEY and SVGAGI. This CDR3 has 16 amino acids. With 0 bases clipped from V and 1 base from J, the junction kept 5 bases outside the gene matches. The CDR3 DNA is TGTGCCAGCAGTTACTCGGAGGGGGCACGGAACACTGAAGCTTTCTTT. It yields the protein CASSYSEGARNTEAFF.

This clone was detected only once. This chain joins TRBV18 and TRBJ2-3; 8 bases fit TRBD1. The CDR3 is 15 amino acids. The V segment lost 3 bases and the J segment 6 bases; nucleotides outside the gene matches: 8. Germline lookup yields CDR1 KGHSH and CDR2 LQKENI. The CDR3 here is CASSPTRGQKDTQYF. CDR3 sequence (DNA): TGTGCCAGCTCACCGACCAGGGGGCAGAAGGATACGCAGTATTTT. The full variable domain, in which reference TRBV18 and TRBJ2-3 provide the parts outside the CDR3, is NAGVMQNPRHLVRRRGQEARLRCSPMKGHSHVYWYRQLPEEGLKFMVYLQKENIIDESGMPKERFSAEFPKEGPSILRIQQVVRGDSAAYFCASSPTRGQKDTQYFGPGTRLTVL.

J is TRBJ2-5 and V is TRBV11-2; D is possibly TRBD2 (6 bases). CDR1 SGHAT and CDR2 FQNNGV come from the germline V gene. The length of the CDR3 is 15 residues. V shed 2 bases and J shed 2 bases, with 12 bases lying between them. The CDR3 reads CASSLSGVGQETQYF. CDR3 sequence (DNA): TGTGCCAGCAGCTTATCGGGAGTGGGACAAGAGACCCAGTACTTC.

The CDR3: CASSYPGGGVPEAFF. In nucleotides, the CDR3 is TGTGCCAGCAGTTACCCTGGCGGTGGAGTCCCTGAAGCTTTCTTT. The V call is TRBV6-6, the J call TRBJ1-1; the D is unclear. The V and J ends lost 2 bases and 6 bases respectively, with 16 bases between them. CDR1 is MNHNY, CDR2 SVGAGI, per germline (reference sequence). The CDR3 has 15 amino acids.

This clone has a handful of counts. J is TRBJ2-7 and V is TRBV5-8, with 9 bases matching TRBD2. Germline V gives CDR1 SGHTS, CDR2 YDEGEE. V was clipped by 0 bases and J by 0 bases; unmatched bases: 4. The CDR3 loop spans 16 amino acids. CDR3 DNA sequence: TGTGCCAGCAGCTTGGGACGGCGGGGGGGCTCCTACGAGCAGTACGTC. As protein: CASSLGRRGGSYEQYV.

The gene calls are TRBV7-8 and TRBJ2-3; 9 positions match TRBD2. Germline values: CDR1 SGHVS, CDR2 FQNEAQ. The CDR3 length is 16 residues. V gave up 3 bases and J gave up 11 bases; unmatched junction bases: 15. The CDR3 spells CASSFLAGPMGGGQYF. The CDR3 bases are TGTGCCAGCAGCTTCCTAGCGGGGCCGATGGGGGGAGGGCAGTATTTT.